These 15 T cell receptor beta chains came from one sample sequenced in a study of shared clonotypes between healthy human individuals. Clones were read by immunoSEQ multiplex PCR, and TCRdb kept only the in-frame ones, dropping some. The sample shows 1.5 million to 2.5 million clones, about 95% of them seen only once. CD8 cells classed as naive were CD45RO-negative and positively selected for CCR7, excluding terminally differentiated effector memory CD45RA+ cells. Sample: naive CD8+ T cells sorted from blood. The source is a man aged 18 to 30 in good health.

The CDR3 protein is CASSISAGENTEAFF. The CDR3 nucleotides are TGTGCCAGCAGCATTTCGGCAGGAGAGAACACTGAAGCTTTCTTT. The J gene is TRBJ1-1, the V gene TRBV11-1; D is ambiguous. Trimming removed 5 bases at V and 1 base at J, with 14 bases between. The CDR3 runs 15 residues. The germline gives CDR1 SGHAT, CDR2 FQDESV (reference sequence). Drawing the rest from reference TRBV11-1 and TRBJ1-1, the complete variable domain is EAEVAQSPRYKITEKSQAVAFWCDPISGHATLYWYRQILGQGPELLVQFQDESVVDDSQLPKDRFSAERLKGVDSTLKIQPAELGDSAMYLCASSISAGENTEAFFGQGTRLTVV.

The rearrangement uses TRBV11-2 and TRBJ2-7; TRBD2 aligns across 8 bases. The trim removed 5 bases at V and 0 bases at J, leaving 3 bases unmatched. Germline CDR1 SGHAT, CDR2 FQNNGV. The CDR3 is 14 residues long. This CDR3 reads CASSRGGSSYEQYF. The CDR3 DNA sequence: TGTGCCAGCAGCCGGGGGGGCAGCTCCTACGAGCAGTACTTC.

The V and J genes are TRBV6-1 and TRBJ2-7; 7 bases map to TRBD1. Germline-derived CDR1 and CDR2 are MNHNS and SASEGT. V lost 4 bases to trimming and J lost 3 bases; unmatched junction nucleotides: 6. The CDR3 length is 14 residues. The CDR3, as DNA: TGTGCCAGCAGTGTCGACAGGGCAGGCTACGAGCAGTACTTC. It specifies CASSVDRAGYEQYF.

The rearrangement uses TRBV29-1 and TRBJ2-3, with D perhaps assigned TRBD1 or TRBD2 (6 bases each). This CDR3 is 13 amino acids long. Germline CDR1 reads SQVTM; CDR2 reads ANQGSEA. V dropped 0 bases and J dropped 9 bases, with 13 bases sitting between them. The CDR3 DNA reads as TGCAGCGTTGAAGACATAGGGGGAGGCACGCAGTATTTT. It codes for CSVEDIGGGTQYF.

The chain combines TRBV25-1 with TRBJ1-1; TRBD1 matches 7 bases. V was pared by 4 bases and J by 1 base, with 9 bases of the junction left unmatched. From germline, CDR1 is MGHDK and CDR2 SYGVNS. The CDR3 loop spans 16 amino acids. This CDR3 reads CASSGEVGTENTEAFF. The DNA for the CDR3 is TGTGCCAGCAGTGGGGAAGTGGGGACAGAGAACACTGAAGCTTTCTTT.

This clone was seen a single time. DNA of the CDR3: TGCAGCGTTGCTTCTACGGGAGCCTACGAGCAGTACTTC. Amino acid sequence: CSVASTGAYEQYF. This chain joins TRBV29-1 and TRBJ2-7; D may be TRBD2 (6 bases). The germline V and J ends were trimmed by 4 bases and 2 bases, with 12 bases remaining between them. Germline V lookup: CDR1 SQVTM, CDR2 ANQGSEA. The CDR3 runs to 13 residues.

The chain joins TRBV28 to TRBJ2-7; 8 bases line up with TRBD1. With V trimmed by 8 bases and J by 3 bases, 9 bases remained unmatched. CDR1 is MDHEN and CDR2 is SYDVKM in the germline V gene. CDR3 size: 14 residues. The CDR3 reads CASGPGTGDYEQYF. CDR3 coding DNA: TGTGCCAGCGGGCCGGGGACAGGCGACTACGAGCAGTACTTC.

This clone was detected once. This rearrangement joins TRBV6-1 to TRBJ2-7; 9 bases map to TRBD1. J was trimmed by 0 bases and V by 6 bases; bases with no gene match: 6. There are 15 residues in the CDR3. Per the germline V gene, CDR1 is MNHNS and CDR2 is SASEGT. The CDR3 sequence: CASSDWTGDSYEQYF. The CDR3 DNA reads TGTGCCAGCAGCGATTGGACAGGGGACTCCTACGAGCAGTACTTC.

The chain employs TRBV13 and TRBJ1-1; unclear D gene. This CDR3 spans 14 amino acids. Trimming stripped 5 bases from V and 1 base from J, with 11 bases between. The germline gives CDR1 PRHDT, CDR2 FYEKMQ (reference sequence). CDR3 DNA sequence: TGTGCCAGCAGCCCCATCTACAGGAACACTGAAGCTTTCTTT. Its translation is CASSPIYRNTEAFF.

The chain combines TRBV4-3 with TRBJ2-7; D remains ambiguous. The CDR3 runs to 15 residues. The V and J ends lost 1 base and 2 bases respectively, with 12 bases between them. The germline V gene has CDR1 LGHNA and CDR2 YSLEER. For the CDR3, the DNA is TGCGCCAGCAGCCAAGCCCGACTTGATACCTACGAGCAGTACTTC. Protein: CASSQARLDTYEQYF.

The chain combines TRBV6-6 with TRBJ2-7, with 10 bases that match TRBD1. The CDR3 totals 13 residues. V lost 7 bases to trimming and J lost 7 bases; unmatched junction nucleotides: 7. Germline V lookup: CDR1 MNHNY, CDR2 SVGAGI (reference sequence). The CDR3 loop reads CASTGQGGWEQYF. The CDR3 bases are TGTGCCAGCACAGGACAGGGGGGCTGGGAGCAGTACTTC.

This chain connects TRBV9 to TRBJ1-3; TRBD1 agrees at 9 bases. Germline values: CDR1 SGDLS, CDR2 YYNGEE. V shed 0 bases and J 1 base; nucleotides not matched to a gene: 2. CDR3 length: 16 residues. The CDR3: CASSVVGQGSGNTIYF. The CDR3 nucleotides are TGTGCCAGCAGCGTAGTGGGACAGGGTTCTGGAAACACCATATATTTT.

The chain uses TRBV4-1 and TRBJ1-2, with 7 nucleotides matching TRBD1. Germline CDR1 reads MGHRA; CDR2 reads YSYEKL. This CDR3 has 18 residues. Germline trimming cut 1 base from V and 2 bases from J; bases unmatched to any gene: 13. The CDR3 reads CASSQGGQTNPRNYGYTF. The CDR3 nucleotides read TGCGCCAGCAGCCAAGGGGGACAGACCAATCCCCGAAACTATGGCTACACCTTC.

CDR3 region: CASSLAGTVNMNTEAFF. CDR3 nucleotide sequence: TGTGCCAGCAGCTTGGCCGGGACGGTAAACATGAACACTGAAGCTTTCTTT. This chain joins TRBV7-9 and TRBJ1-1, with D possibly TRBD1 on 5 matching bases. V gave up 3 bases and J gave up 0 bases, with 17 bases separating them. From germline, CDR1 is SEHNR and CDR2 FQNEAQ (reference sequence). The length of the CDR3 is 17 residues.

This chain links TRBV7-9 with TRBJ2-5, with D possibly TRBD1 on 5 matching bases. The V gene lost 5 bases and the J gene lost 3 bases, with 10 bases spanning the gap. There are 13 residues in the CDR3. Looked up from germline, CDR1 is SEHNR and CDR2 is FQNEAQ (reference sequence). The CDR3 nucleotides are TGTGCCAGCAGCGGGGCACTGGAAGAGACCCAGTACTTC. It codes for CASSGALEETQYF.